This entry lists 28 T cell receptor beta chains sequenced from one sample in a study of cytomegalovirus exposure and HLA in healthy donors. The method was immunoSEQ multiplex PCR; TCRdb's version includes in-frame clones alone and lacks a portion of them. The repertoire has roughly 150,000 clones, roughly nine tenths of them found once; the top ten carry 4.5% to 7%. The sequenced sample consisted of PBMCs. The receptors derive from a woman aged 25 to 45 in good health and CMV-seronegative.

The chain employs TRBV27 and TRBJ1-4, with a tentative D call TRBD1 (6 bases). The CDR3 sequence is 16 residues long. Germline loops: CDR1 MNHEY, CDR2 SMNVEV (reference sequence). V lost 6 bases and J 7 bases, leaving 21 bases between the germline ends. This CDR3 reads CASRSIQGTITEKLFF. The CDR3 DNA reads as TGTGCCAGCAGAAGTATACAGGGAACTATAACTGAAAAACTGTTTTTT.

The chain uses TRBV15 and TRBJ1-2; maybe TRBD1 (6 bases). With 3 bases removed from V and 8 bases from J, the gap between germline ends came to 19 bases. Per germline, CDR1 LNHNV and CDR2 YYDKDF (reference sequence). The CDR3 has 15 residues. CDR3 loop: CATSRDGAAGEGYTF. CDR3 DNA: TGTGCCACCAGCAGGGACGGGGCGGCAGGGGAAGGCTACACCTTC.

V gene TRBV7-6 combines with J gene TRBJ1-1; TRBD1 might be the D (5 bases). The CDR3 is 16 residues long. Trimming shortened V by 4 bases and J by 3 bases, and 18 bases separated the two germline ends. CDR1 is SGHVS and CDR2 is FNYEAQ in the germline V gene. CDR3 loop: CASSSRRGTTDTEAFF. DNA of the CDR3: TGTGCCAGCAGCTCGCGAAGGGGTACTACGGACACTGAAGCTTTCTTT.

The CDR3 nucleotides read TGTGCCAGCAGCAACAGGGCGAGTAGCTACAATGAGCAGTTCTTC. Amino acids: CASSNRASSYNEQFF. V is TRBV2 and J is TRBJ2-1, with a possible D match to TRBD1 (6 bases). There are 15 residues in the CDR3. The V end lost 6 bases, the J end lost 3 bases, and 15 bases lay between the germline ends. Germline V gene data show CDR1 as SNHLY and CDR2 as FYNNEI.

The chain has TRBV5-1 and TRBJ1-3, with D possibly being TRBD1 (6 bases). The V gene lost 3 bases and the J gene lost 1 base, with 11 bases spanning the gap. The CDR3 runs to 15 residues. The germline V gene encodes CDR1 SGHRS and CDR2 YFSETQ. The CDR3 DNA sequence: TGCGCCAGCAGCTCCGGGACAACTTCTGGAAACACCATATATTTT. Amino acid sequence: CASSSGTTSGNTIYF.

CDR3 DNA sequence: TGTGCCAGCAGCCAAGATCTTCATCGGGAGACCCAGTACTTC. It translates to CASSQDLHRETQYF. V gene TRBV14 combines with J gene TRBJ2-5; D gene ambiguous. The germline gives CDR1 SGHDN, CDR2 FVKESK. V lost 0 bases and J 5 bases, leaving 10 bases between the germline ends. The CDR3 spans 14 residues.

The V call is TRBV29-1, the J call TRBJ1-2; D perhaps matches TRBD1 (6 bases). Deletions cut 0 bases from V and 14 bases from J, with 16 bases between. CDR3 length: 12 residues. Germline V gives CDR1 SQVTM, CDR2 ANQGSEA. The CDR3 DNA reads TGCAGCGTTGAAGATTCGGGGGGCTGGGGGACCTTC. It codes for CSVEDSGGWGTF.

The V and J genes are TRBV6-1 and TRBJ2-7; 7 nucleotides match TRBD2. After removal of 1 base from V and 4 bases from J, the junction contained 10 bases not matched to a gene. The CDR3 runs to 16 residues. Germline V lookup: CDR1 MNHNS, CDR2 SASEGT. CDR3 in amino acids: CASSEVMGGSGYEQYF. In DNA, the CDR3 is TGTGCCAGCAGTGAAGTGATGGGGGGGTCCGGGTACGAGCAGTACTTC.

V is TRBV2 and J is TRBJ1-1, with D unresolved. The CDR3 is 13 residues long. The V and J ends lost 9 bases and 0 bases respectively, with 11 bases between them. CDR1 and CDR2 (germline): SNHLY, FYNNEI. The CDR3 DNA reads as TGTGCCAGTCGTGTAGATTTGAACACTGAAGCTTTCTTT. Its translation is CASRVDLNTEAFF.

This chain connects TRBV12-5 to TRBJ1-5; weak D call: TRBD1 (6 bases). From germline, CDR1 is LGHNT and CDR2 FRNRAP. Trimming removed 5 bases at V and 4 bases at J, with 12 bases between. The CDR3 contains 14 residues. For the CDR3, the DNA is TGTGCTAGTGGTCTCGGGGGCCTGAATCAGCCCCAGCATTTT. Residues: CASGLGGLNQPQHF.

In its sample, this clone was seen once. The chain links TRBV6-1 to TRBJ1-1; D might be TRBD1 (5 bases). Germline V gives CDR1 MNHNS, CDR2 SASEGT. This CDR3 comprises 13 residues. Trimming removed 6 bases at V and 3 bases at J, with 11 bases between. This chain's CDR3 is CASRKTADTEAFF. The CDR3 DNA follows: TGTGCCAGCAGGAAGACAGCGGACACTGAAGCTTTCTTT.

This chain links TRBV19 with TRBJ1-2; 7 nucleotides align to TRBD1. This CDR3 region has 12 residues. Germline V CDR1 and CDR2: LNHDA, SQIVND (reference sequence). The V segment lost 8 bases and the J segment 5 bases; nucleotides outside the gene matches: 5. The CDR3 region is CASATGIYGYTF. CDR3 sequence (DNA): TGTGCCAGTGCGACAGGGATATATGGCTACACCTTC.

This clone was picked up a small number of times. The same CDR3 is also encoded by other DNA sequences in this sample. CDR3 sequence reads: CASSEVVTGELFF. The CDR3 coding sequence is TGTGCCAGCAGTGAAGTCGTTACCGGGGAGCTGTTTTTT. The chain combines TRBV2 with TRBJ2-2; D gene unclear. Deletions cut 1 base from V and 5 bases from J, with 5 bases between. This CDR3 has 13 amino acids. CDR1 is SNHLY, CDR2 FYNNEI, per germline.

Here the CDR3 reads CASSVLATRTDTQYF. For the CDR3, the DNA is TGTGCCAGCAGTGTTCTAGCGACTCGCACAGATACGCAGTATTTT. The chain has TRBV2 and TRBJ2-3, with a weak D call TRBD2 (6 bases). Germline assignment: CDR1 SNHLY and CDR2 FYNNEI. The CDR3 runs to 15 residues. V was clipped by 4 bases and J by 1 base, with 12 bases between them. Full variable domain (remainder filled in from reference TRBV2 and TRBJ2-3): EPEVTQTPSHQVTQMGQEVILRCVPISNHLYFYWYRQILGQKVEFLVSFYNNEISEKSEIFDDQFSVERPDGSNFTLKIRSTKLEDSAMYFCASSVLATRTDTQYFGPGTRLTVL.

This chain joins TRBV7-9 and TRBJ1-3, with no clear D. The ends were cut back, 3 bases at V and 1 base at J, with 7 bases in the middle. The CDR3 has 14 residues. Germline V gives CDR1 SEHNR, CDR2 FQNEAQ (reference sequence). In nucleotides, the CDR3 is TGTGCCAGCAGCTTGACGGGATCTGGAAACACCATATATTTT. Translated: CASSLTGSGNTIYF.

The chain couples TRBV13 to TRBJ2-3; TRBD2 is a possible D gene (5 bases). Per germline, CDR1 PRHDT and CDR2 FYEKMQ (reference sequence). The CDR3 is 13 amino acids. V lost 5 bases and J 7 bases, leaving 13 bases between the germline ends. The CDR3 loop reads CASSTEGSNTQYF. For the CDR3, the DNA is TGTGCCAGCAGCACCGAGGGTTCAAATACGCAGTATTTT.

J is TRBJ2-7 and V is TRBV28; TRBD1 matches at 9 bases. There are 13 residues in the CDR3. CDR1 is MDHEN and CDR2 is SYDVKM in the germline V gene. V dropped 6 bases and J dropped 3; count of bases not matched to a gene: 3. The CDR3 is CASSEDRGYEQYF. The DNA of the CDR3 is TGTGCCAGCAGCGAGGACAGGGGCTACGAGCAGTACTTC.

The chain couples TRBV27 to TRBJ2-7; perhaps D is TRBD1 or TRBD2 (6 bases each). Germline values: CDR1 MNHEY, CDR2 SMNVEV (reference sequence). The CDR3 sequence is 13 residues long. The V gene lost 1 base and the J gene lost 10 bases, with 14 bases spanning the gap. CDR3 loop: CASSLFARGVQYF. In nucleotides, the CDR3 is TGTGCCAGCAGTTTATTCGCTAGGGGGGTTCAGTACTTC.

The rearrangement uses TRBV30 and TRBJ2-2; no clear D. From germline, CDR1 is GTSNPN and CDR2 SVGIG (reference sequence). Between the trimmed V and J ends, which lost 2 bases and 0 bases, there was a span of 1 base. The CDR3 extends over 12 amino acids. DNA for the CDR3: TGTGCCTGGAGTCCGAACACCGGGGAGCTGTTTTTT. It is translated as CAWSPNTGELFF. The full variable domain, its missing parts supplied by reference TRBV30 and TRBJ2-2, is SQTIHQWPATLVQPVGSPLSLECTVEGTSNPNLYWYRQAAGRGLQLLFYSVGIGQISSEVPQNLSASRPQDRQFILSSKKLLLSDSGFYLCAWSPNTGELFFGEGSRLTVL.

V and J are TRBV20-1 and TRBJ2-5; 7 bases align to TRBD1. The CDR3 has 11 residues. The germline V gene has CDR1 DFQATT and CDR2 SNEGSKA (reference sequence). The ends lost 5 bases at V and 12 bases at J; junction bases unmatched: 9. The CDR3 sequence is CSAGTVEVEYF. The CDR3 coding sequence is TGCAGTGCTGGGACAGTCGAGGTTGAGTACTTC.

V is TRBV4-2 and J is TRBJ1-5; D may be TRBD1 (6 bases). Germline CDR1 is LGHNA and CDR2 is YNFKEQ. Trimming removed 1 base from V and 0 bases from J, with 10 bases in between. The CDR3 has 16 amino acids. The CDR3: CASSQVGGDSNQPQHF. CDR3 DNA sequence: TGTGCCAGCAGCCAAGTTGGGGGCGATAGCAATCAGCCCCAGCATTTT.

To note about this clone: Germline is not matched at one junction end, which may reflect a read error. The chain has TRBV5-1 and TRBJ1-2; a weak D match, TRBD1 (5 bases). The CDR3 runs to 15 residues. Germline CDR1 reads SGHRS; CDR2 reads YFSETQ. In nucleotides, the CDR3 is TGTGCCAGCAGCTATACAAACAGGAATAACTATGGCTACACCTTC. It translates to CASSYTNRNNYGYTF.

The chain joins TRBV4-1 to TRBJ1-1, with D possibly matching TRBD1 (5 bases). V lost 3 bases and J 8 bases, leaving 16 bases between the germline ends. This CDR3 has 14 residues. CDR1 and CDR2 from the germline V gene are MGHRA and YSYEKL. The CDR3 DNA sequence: TGCGCCAGCAGCCATCCGGGGGTTATAGGCGAAGCTTTCTTT. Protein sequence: CASSHPGVIGEAFF.

In nucleotides, the CDR3 is TGTGCCAGCAGCCAAGGGGACAGCCGGCGCTCTGGAAACACCATATATTTT. Translating gives CASSQGDSRRSGNTIYF. The chain carries TRBV4-2 and TRBJ1-3; TRBD1 matches at 7 bases. The germline V gene has CDR1 LGHNA and CDR2 YNFKEQ. V gave up 1 base and J gave up 0 bases; unmatched junction bases: 6. CDR3 length: 17 residues.

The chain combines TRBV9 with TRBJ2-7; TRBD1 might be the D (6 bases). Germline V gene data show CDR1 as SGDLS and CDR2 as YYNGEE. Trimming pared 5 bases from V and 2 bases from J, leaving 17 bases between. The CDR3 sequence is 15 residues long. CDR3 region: CASSREGGTTYEQYF. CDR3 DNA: TGTGCCAGCAGTAGAGAAGGGGGAACCACCTACGAGCAGTACTTC. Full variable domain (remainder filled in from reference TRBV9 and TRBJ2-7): DSGVTQTPKHLITATGQRVTLRCSPRSGDLSVYWYQQSLDQGLQFLIQYYNGEERAKGNILERFSAQQFPDLHSELNLSSLELGDSALYFCASSREGGTTYEQYFGPGTRLTVT.

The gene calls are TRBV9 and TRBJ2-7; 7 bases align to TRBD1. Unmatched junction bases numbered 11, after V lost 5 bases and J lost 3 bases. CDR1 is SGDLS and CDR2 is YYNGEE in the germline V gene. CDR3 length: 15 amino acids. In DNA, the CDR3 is TGTGCCAGCAGTGGGAGCGCCGGACAGGTCTACGAGCAGTACTTC. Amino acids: CASSGSAGQVYEQYF.

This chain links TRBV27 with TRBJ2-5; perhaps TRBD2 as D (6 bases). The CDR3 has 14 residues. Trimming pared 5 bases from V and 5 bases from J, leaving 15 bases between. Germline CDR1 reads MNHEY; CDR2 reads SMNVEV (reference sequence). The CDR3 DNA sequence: TGTGCCAGCAGTCCAGGTTACAGCGGGGAGACCCAGTACTTC. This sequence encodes CASSPGYSGETQYF.

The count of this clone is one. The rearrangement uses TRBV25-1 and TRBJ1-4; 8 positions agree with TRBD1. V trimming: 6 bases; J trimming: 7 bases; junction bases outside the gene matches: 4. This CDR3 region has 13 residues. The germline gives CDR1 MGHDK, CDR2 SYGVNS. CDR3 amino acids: CASRDRVAEKLFF. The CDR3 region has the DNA TGTGCCAGCAGGGACAGGGTGGCTGAAAAACTGTTTTTT. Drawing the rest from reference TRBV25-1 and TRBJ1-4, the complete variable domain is EADIYQTPRYLVIGTGKKITLECSQTMGHDKMYWYQQDPGMELHLIHYSYGVNSTEKGDLSSESTVSRIRTEHFPLTLESARPSHTSQYLCASRDRVAEKLFFGSGTQLSVL.